A single TCR beta chain is shown here with its context. Germline lookup yields CDR1 SGHRS and CDR2 YFSETQ. The CDR3 loop spans 18 amino acids. Trimming shortened V by 1 base and J by 1 base, and 20 bases separated the two germline ends. The data were taken from a study of T cell changes during pregnancy in multiple sclerosis. Some clones are missing from TCRdb's copy, which holds only in-frame ones; the method was immunoSEQ multiplex PCR. The sample carries about 100,000 clones, almost 95% recorded once. The starting material was peripheral blood, obtained before pregnancy. This chain joins TRBV5-1 and TRBJ2-5; D might be TRBD1 (5 bases). This TCR came from a female donor with multiple sclerosis, enrolled in a pregnancy study. The CDR3: CASSLLVGALQSQETQYF. CDR3 bases: TGCGCCAGCAGCTTGCTAGTTGGGGCCCTGCAGAGCCAAGAGACCCAGTACTTC.